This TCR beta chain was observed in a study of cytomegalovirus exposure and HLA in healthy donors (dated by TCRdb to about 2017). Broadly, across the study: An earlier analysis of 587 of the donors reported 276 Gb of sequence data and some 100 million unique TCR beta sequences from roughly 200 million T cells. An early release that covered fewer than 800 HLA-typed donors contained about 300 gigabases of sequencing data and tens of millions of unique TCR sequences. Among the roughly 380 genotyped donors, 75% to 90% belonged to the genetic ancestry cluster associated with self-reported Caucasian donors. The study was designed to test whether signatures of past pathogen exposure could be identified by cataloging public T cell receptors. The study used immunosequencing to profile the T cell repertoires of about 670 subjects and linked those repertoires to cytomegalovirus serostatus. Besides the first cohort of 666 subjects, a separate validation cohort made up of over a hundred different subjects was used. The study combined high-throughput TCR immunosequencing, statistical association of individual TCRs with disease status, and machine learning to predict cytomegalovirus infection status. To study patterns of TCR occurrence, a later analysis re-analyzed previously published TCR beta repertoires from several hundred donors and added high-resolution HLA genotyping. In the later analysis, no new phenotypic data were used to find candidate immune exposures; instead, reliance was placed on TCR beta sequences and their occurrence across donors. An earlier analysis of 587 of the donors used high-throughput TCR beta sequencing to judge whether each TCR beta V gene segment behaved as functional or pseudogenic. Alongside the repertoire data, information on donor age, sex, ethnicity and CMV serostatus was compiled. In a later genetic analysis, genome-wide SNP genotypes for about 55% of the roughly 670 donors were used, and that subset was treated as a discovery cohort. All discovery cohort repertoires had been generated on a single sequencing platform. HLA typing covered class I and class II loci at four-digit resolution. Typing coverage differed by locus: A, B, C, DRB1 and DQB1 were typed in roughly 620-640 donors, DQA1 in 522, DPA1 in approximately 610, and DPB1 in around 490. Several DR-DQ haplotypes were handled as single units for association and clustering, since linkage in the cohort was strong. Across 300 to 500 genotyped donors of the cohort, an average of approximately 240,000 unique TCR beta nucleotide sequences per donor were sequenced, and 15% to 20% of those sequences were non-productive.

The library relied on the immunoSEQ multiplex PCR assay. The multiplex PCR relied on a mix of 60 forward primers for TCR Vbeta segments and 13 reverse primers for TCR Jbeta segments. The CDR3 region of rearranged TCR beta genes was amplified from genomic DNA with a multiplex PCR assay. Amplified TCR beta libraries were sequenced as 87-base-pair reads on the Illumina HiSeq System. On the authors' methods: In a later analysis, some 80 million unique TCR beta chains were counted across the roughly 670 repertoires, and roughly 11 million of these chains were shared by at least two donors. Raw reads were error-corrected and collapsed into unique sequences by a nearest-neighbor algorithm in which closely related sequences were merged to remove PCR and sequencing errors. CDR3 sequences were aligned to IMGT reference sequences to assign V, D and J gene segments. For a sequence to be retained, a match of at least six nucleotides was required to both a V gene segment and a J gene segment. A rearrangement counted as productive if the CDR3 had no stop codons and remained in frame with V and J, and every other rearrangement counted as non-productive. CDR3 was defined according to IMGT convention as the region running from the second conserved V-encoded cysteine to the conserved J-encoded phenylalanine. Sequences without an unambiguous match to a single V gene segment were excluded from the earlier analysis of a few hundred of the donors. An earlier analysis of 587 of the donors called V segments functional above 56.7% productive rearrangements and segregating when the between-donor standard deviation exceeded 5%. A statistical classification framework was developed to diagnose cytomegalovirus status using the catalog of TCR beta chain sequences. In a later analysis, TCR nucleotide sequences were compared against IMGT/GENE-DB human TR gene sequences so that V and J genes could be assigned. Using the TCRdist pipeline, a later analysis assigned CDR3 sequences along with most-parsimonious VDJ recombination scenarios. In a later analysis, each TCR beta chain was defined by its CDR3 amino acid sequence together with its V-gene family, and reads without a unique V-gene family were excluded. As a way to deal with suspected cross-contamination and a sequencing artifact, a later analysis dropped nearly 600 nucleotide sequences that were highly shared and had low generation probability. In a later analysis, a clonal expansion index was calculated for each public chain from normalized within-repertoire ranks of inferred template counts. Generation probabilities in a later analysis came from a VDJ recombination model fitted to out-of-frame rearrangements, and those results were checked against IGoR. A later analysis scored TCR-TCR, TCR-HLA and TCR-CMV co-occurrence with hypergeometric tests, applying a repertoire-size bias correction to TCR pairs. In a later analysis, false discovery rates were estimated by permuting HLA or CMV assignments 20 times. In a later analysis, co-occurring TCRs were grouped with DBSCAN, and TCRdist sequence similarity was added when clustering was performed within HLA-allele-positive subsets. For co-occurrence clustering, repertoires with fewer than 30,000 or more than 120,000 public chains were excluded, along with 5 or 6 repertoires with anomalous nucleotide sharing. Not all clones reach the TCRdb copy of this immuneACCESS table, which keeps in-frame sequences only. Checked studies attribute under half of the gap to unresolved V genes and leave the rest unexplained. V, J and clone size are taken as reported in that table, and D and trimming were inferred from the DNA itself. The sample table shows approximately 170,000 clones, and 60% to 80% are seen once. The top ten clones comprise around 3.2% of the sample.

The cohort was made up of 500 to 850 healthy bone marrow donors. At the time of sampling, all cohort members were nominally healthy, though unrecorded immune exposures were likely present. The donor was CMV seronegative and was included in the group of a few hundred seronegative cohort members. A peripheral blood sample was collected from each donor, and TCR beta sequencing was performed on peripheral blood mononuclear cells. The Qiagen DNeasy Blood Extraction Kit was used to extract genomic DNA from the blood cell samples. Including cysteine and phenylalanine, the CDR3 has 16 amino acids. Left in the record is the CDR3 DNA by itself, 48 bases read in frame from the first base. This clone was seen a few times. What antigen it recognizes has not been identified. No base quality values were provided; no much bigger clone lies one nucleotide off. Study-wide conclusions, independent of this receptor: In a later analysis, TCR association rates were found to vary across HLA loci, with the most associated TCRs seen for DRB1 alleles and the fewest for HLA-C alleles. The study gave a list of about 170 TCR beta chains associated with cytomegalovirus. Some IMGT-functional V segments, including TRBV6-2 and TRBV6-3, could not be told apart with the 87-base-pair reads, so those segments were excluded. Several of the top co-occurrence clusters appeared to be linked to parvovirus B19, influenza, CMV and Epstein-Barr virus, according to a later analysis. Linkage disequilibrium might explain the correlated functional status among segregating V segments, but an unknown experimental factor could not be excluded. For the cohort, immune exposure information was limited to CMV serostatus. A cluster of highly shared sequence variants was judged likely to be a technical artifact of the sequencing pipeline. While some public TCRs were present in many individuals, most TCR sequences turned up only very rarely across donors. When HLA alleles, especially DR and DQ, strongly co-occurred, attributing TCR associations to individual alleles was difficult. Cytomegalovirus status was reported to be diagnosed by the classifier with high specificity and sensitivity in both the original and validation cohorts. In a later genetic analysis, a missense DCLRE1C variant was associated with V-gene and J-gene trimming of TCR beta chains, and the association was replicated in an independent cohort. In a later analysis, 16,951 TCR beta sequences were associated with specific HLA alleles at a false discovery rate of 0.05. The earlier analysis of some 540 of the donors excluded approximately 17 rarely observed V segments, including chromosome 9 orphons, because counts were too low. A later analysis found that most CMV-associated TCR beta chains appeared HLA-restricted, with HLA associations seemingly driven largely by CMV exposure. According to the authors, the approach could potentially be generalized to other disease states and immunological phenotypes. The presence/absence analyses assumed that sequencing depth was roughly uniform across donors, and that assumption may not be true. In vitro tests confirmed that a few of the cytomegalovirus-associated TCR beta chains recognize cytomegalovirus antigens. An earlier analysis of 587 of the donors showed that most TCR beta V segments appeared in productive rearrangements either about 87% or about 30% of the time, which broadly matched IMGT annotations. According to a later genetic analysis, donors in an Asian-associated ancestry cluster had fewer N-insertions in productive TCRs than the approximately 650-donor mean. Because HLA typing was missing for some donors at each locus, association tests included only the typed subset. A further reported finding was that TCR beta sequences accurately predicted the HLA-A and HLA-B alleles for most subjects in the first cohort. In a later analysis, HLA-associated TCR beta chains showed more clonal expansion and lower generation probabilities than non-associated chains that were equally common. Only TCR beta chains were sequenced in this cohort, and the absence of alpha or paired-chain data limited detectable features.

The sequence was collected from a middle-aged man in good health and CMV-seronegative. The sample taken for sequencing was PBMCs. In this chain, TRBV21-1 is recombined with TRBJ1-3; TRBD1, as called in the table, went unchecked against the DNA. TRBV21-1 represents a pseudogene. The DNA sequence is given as TGTGCCAGCAGCATTGGGGGCAGGGCTCGGAAAAACACCATATATTTT. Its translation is CASSIGGRARKNTIYF.